The rows below give T cell receptor beta chains drawn from one sample of a study of blood T cell repertoires in COVID-19. Measured with immunoSEQ multiplex PCR; TCRdb has only the in-frame clones, and not every one. The sample carries about 94,000 clones, under 80% recorded once. The sequenced sample was peripheral blood. The receptors were gathered from a man between 65 and 80 years old with COVID-19, enrolled during active disease. The conserved cysteine and the conserved F or W are not part of the CDR3 here.

j_call v_call cdr3_aa
TRBJ1-4 TRBV2 AILGGGHHATNEKLF
TRBJ2-3 TRBV27 ASSLPGLAGRRDTQY
TRBJ2-3 TRBV29-1 SAKGWTSGSTDTQY
TRBJ1-3 TRBV7-2 ASPSESEASGNTIY
TRBJ2-7 TRBV7-9 ASSLALDLEQY
TRBJ1-1 TRBV5-6 ASSKTGRTEAF
TRBJ2-5 TRBV19 ASSTAGANTLVTQY
TRBJ2-3 TRBV7-2 ASSLALDTQY
TRBJ2-1 TRBV6-5 ASSSQGSSYNEQF
TRBJ2-5 TRBV5-1 ASKGAGDQETQY
TRBJ1-3 TRBV7-9 ASSLAGVYSGNTIY
TRBJ2-3 TRBV28 AYGGSTDTQY
TRBJ2-3 TRBV3-1/TRBV3-2 ASSPGQGGADTQY
TRBJ1-1 TRBV7-3 ASSLPGQGLMNTEAF
TRBJ1-5 TRBV5-6 ASSSLDQPQH
TRBJ2-2 TRBV3-1/TRBV3-2 ASSYQGLAGGATGELF
TRBJ2-7 TRBV7-2 ASTRTSASYEQY
TRBJ2-3 TRBV28 ASSRRAGGTDTQY
TRBJ2-3 TRBV4-2 ASSQGEGGDTQY
TRBJ2-3 TRBV28 ASSPRTSGSTDTQY
TRBJ1-5 TRBV28 ASSSPDRWSNQPQH
TRBJ1-4 TRBV19 ASQGSRKGSNEKLF
TRBJ2-2 TRBV14 ASSGQLVGELF
TRBJ2-7 TRBV28 ASSSSTAEQY
TRBJ1-1 TRBV5-5 ASSLAVVMNTEAF
TRBJ1-2 TRBV7-9 ASSLLQGADGYT
TRBJ2-3 TRBV29-1 SGEPGDTDTQY
TRBJ2-7 TRBV3-1/TRBV3-2 ASSQQGTYEQY
TRBJ1-2 TRBV28 ASSLDIYDYGYT
TRBJ2-2 TRBV4-1 ASSGRTTSGGNTGELF
TRBJ2-3 TRBV29-1 SGARWGLAPYTDTQY
TRBJ2-7 TRBV4-2 ASSQDLWVDSTGGEQY
TRBJ1-4 TRBV5-5 ASRGVGTNEKLF
TRBJ1-2 TRBV9 ASSPHISNYGYT
TRBJ2-4 TRBV7-9 ASSLAEIAGTKNIQY
TRBJ1-1 TRBV27 ASSLEGSTEAF
TRBJ1-6 TRBV4-3 ASSQDYRENSPLH
TRBJ2-5 TRBV10-3 AISETSNPETQY
TRBJ2-7 TRBV7-2 ASSPQGTSGYEQY
TRBJ2-1 TRBV3-1/TRBV3-2 ASSQVGDEQF
TRBJ2-7 TRBV7-9 ASSLIPSGYEQY
TRBJ2-3 TRBV20-1 SANDGKTDTQY
TRBJ2-7 TRBV7-9 ASSLGGTPLLEEQY
TRBJ2-7 TRBV11-3 ASSSLPYEQY
TRBJ2-7 TRBV7-3 ASSWDRGHEQY
TRBJ2-3 TRBV27 ASSGWDSHTDTQY
TRBJ2-1 TRBV6-5 ASSKTSSSYNEQF
TRBJ1-2 TRBV30 AWSLGSYGYT
TRBJ2-3 TRBV7-9 ASSLGSLAGYTDTQY
TRBJ1-6 TRBV11-2 ASSLEPGNNSPLH
TRBJ1-4 TRBV7-9 ASSLASVWGVAEKLF
TRBJ2-5 TRBV29-1 SVLGGPGMGLAEETQY
TRBJ2-5 TRBV24-1 ATSDPKGDREETQY
TRBJ2-1 TRBV7-2 ASSSYSRALAQQF
TRBJ1-5 TRBV6-5 ASSYGGGLGQPQH
TRBJ2-5 TRBV9 ASSVGAGGLETQY
TRBJ1-5 TRBV27 ASSTRQGASNQPQH
TRBJ2-2 TRBV7-3 ASRPGLASPYWAGELF
TRBJ2-5 TRBV7-2 ASSLGLVETQY